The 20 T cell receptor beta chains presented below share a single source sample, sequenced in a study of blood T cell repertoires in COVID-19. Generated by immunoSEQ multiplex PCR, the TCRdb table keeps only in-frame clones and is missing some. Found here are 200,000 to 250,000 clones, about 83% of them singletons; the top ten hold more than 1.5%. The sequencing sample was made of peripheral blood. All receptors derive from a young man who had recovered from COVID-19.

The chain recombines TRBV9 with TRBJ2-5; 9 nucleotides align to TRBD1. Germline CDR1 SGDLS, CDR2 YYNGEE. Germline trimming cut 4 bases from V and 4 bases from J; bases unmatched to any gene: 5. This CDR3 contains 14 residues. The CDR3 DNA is TGTGCCAGCAGCCCCCAGGGACAGGGAGAGACCCAGTACTTC. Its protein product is CASSPQGQGETQYF. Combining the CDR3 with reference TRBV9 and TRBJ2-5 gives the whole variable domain DSGVTQTPKHLITATGQRVTLRCSPRSGDLSVYWYQQSLDQGLQFLIQYYNGEERAKGNILERFSAQQFPDLHSELNLSSLELGDSALYFCASSPQGQGETQYFGPGTRLLVL.

The CDR3 sequence is CASSSRWTGAGNTIYF. DNA for the CDR3: TGTGCCAGCAGTTCTCGATGGACAGGGGCTGGAAACACCATATATTTT. The rearrangement joins TRBV27 to TRBJ1-3; 9 nucleotides match TRBD1. The CDR3 loop spans 16 amino acids. CDR1 and CDR2 from the germline V gene are MNHEY and SMNVEV (reference sequence). V gave up 4 bases and J gave up 2 bases; unmatched junction bases: 6.

Written as DNA, the CDR3 is TGTGCCAGCGGGACCGGGACAGGGCACACCGGGGAGCTGTTTTTT. Translating gives CASGTGTGHTGELFF. This rearrangement joins TRBV28 to TRBJ2-2; TRBD1 matches 9 bases. The CDR3 covers 15 residues. With 8 bases clipped from V and 3 bases from J, the junction kept 7 bases outside the gene matches. Looked up from germline, CDR1 is MDHEN and CDR2 is SYDVKM.

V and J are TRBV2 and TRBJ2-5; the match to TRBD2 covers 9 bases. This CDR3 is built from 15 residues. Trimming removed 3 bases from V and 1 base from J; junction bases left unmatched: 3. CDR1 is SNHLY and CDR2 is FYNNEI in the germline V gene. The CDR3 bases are TGTGCCAGCAGTGAGCCTAGCGGGGCCCAAGAGACCCAGTACTTC. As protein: CASSEPSGAQETQYF.

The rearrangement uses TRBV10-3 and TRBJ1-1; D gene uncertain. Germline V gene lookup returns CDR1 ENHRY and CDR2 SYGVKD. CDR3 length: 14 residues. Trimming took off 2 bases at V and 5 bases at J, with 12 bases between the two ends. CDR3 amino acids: CAISERARETEAFF. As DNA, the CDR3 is TGTGCCATCAGTGAGAGGGCGCGGGAAACTGAAGCTTTCTTT.

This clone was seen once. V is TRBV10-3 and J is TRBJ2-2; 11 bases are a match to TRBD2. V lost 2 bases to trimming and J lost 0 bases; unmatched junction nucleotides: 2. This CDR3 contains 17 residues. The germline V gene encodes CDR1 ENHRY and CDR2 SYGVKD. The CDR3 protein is CAISELAGGANTGELFF. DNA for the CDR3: TGTGCCATCAGTGAGCTAGCGGGGGGCGCGAACACCGGGGAGCTGTTTTTT.

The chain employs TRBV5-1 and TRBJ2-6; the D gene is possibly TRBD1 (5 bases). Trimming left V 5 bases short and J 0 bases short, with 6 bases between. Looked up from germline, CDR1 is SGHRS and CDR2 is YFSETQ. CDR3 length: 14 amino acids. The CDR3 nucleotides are TGCGCCAGCAGTAGGGGCTCTGGGGCCAACGTCCTGACTTTC. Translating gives CASSRGSGANVLTF.

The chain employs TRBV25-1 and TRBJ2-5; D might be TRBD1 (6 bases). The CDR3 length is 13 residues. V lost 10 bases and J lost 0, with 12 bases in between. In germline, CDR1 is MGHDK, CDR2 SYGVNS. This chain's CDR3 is CATAQGYQETQYF. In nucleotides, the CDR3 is TGTGCCACCGCACAGGGCTACCAAGAGACCCAGTACTTC.

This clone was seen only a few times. This CDR3 reads CASSGAAQRGIWPLHF. CDR3 nucleotide sequence: TGTGCCAGTAGTGGGGCAGCTCAAAGGGGGATTTGGCCCCTCCACTTT. The chain employs TRBV19 and TRBJ1-6; tentative D call: TRBD1 (6 bases). V was clipped by 5 bases and J by 13 bases, with 24 bases between them. The CDR3 extends over 16 amino acids. Germline-derived CDR1 and CDR2 are LNHDA and SQIVND (reference sequence).

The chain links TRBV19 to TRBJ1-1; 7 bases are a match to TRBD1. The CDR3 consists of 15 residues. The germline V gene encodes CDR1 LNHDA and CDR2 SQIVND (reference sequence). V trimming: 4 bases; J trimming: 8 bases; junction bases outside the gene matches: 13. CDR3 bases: TGTGCCAGTAGTACCGTTATAGACAGGGCCATGGAAGCTTTCTTT. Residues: CASSTVIDRAMEAFF.

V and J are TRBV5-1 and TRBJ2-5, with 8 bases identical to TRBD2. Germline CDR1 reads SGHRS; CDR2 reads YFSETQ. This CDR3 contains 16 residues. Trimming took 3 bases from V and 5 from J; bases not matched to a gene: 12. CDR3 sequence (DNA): TGCGCCAGCAGCTCGGTTACGAGCGGGGGTTTGGAGACCCAGTACTTC. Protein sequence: CASSSVTSGGLETQYF.

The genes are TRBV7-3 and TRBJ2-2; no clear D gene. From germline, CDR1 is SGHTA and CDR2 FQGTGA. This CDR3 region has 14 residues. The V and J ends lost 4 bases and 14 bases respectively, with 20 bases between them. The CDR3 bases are TGTGCCAGCAGCTCCCTTGGGTTTAGTGGGCAACTGTTTTTT. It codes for CASSSLGFSGQLFF.

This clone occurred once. CDR3 DNA: TGTGCCAGCAGCTCTGGACTGGGGGAGCAGTACTTC. It translates to CASSSGLGEQYF. The V gene is TRBV5-5, the J gene TRBJ2-7, with D possibly TRBD2 on 5 matching bases. In germline, CDR1 is SGHKS, CDR2 YYEKEE (reference sequence). There are 12 residues in the CDR3. Trimming pared 3 bases from V and 7 bases from J, leaving 11 bases between.

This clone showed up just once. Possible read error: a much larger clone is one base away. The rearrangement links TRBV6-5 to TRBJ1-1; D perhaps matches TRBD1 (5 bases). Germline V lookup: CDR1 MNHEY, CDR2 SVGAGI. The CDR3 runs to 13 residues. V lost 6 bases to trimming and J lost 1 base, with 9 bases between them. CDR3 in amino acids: CASRLGGNTEAFF. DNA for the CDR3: TGTGCCAGCAGGCTCGGGGGGAACACTGAAGCTTTCTTT.

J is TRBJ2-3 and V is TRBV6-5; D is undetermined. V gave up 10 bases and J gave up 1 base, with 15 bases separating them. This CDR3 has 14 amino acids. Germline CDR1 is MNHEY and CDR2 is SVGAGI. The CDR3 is CATGATHGTDTQYF. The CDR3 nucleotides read TGTGCCACCGGAGCCACTCACGGCACAGATACGCAGTATTTT.

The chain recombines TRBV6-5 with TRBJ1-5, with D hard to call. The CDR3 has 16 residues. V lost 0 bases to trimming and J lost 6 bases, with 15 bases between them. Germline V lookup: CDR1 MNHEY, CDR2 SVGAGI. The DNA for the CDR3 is TGTGCCAGCAGTTACTCCCGAGATGCTGCGGGTCAGCCCCAGCATTTT. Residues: CASSYSRDAAGQPQHF.

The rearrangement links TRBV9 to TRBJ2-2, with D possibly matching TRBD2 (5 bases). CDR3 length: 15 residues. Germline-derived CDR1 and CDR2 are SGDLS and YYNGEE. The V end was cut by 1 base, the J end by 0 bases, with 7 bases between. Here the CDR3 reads CASSVRAANTGELFF. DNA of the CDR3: TGTGCCAGCAGCGTAAGAGCGGCGAACACCGGGGAGCTGTTTTTT.

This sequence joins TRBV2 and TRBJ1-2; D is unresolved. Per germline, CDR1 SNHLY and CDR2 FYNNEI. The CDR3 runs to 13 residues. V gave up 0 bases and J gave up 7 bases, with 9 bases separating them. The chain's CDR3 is CASSEALAAGYTF. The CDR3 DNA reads TGTGCCAGCAGTGAAGCGCTGGCGGCTGGCTACACCTTC.

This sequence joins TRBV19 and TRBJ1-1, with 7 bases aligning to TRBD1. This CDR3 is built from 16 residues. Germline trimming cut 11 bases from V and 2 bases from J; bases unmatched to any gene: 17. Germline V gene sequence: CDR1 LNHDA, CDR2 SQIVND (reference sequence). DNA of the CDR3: TGTGCCGCCCGGCCCGTCGACAGGGATGTAAACACTGAAGCTTTCTTT. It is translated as CAARPVDRDVNTEAFF.

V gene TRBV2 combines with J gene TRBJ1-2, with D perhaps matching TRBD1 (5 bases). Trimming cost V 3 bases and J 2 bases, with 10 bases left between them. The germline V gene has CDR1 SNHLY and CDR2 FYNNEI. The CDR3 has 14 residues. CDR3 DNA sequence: TGTGCCAGCAGTGAGCGGGGACGGAACTATGGCTACACCTTC. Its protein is CASSERGRNYGYTF.